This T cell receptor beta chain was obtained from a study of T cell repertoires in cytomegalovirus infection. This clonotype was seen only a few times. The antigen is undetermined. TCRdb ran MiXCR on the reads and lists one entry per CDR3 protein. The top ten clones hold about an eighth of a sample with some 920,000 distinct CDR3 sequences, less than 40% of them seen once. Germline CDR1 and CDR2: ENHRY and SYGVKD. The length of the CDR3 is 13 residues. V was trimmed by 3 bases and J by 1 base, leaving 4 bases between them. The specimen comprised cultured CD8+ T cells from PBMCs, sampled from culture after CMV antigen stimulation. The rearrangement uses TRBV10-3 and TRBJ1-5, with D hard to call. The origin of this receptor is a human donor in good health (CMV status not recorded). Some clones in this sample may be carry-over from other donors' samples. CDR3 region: CAISEASNQPQHF. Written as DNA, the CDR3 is TGTGCCATCAGTGAAGCGAGCAATCAGCCCCAGCATTTT.